This record looks at one T cell receptor (beta chain) sequence and its context. The source of the sample is a study of blood T cell repertoires in COVID-19. Clones were read by immunoSEQ multiplex PCR, and TCRdb kept only the in-frame ones, dropping some. This sample yields 300,000 to 350,000 clones, of which over 75% are seen a single time; over 4.5% belongs to the top ten. V was pared by 2 bases and J by 3 bases, with 9 bases between. Germline V lookup: CDR1 SGHRS, CDR2 YFSETQ. CDR3 length: 14 residues. The sample comprised PBMCs or T cells enriched from blood (not recorded which). This receptor was identified in a man aged 30 to 39 who had recovered from COVID-19. This rearrangement joins TRBV5-1 to TRBJ1-3; D is possibly TRBD1 (6 bases). CDR3 region: CASSLSGDGNTIYF. DNA of the CDR3: TGCGCCAGCAGCTTATCAGGGGATGGAAACACCATATATTTT.